The source of this TCR beta chain is a study of blood T cell repertoires in COVID-19. Across the study: PBMCs, B-cell-depleted T cells, or T cells were the source of the cDNA or gDNA that made up the material.

The germline CDR1 and CDR2 sequences are SGHAT and FQNNGV. V dropped 2 bases and J dropped 4; count of bases not matched to a gene: 16. CDR3 length equals 18 residues. Across 20 to 25 US areas, participants ranged in age from about 18 to 90 years. Clinical history as reported by participants underpinned cohort assignment. The study counted Cohort 3 donors as recovered given two negative PCRs, clearance, or symptom resolution. TCRdb's copy holds only in-frame clones and misses some; the assay was immunoSEQ multiplex PCR. The data hold some 330,000 clones, with around nine tenths observed a single time.

Sequencing input: PBMCs or T cells enriched from blood (not recorded which). The origin of this receptor is a man under 40 who had recovered from COVID-19. The chain joins TRBV11-2 to TRBJ1-2; 7 nucleotides line up with TRBD1. CDR3 nucleotide sequence: TGTGCCAGCAGCTTACCCAGGTGGGACAGAACTTTAAGCTATGGCTACACCTTC. This gives the protein CASSLPRWDRTLSYGYTF.